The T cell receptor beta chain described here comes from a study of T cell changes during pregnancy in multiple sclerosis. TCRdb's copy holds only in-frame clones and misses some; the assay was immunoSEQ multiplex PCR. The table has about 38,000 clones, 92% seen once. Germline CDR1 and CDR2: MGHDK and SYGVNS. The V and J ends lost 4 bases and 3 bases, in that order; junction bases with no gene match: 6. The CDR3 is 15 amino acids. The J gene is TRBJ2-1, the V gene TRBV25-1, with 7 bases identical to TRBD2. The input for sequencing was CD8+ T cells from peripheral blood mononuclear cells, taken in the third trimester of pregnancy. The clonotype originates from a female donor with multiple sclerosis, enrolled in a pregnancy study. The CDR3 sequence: CASSVPRDYYNEQFF. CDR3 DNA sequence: TGTGCCAGCAGTGTACCCCGGGACTACTACAATGAGCAGTTCTTC.